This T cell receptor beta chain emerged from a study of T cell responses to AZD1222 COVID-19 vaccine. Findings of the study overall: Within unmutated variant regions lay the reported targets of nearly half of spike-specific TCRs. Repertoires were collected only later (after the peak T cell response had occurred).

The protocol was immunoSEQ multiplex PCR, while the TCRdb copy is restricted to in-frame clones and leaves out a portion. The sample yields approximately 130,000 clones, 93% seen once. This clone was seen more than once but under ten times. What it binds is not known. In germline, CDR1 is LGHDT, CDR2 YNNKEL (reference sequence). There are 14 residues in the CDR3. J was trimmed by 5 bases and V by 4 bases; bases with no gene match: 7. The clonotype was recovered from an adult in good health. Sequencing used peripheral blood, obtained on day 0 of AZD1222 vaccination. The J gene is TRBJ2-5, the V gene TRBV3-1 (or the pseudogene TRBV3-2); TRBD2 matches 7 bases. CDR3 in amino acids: CASSPSGMRETQYF. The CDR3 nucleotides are TGTGCCAGCAGCCCGAGCGGGATGAGGGAGACCCAGTACTTC.